This TCR beta chain derives from a study of shared clonotypes between healthy human individuals. The V segment lost 1 base and the J segment 3 bases; nucleotides outside the gene matches: 4. The CDR3 loop spans 15 amino acids. Germline CDR1 is SEHNR and CDR2 is FQNEAQ (reference sequence). Ten immunoSEQ deep assay plates held the unsorted PBMC DNA. Only in-frame clones appear in the TCRdb table, and some are missing; sequencing was by immunoSEQ multiplex PCR. The sample lists about 480,000 clones; around 79% were seen once. The study enrolled healthy HIV-negative adults without recent acute infections or vaccinations as donors.

The source is a woman aged 40 to 50 in good health. Some clones in this sample may be carry-over from other donors' samples. Sequenced sample: PBMCs. The rearrangement joins TRBV7-9 to TRBJ2-7, with 9 bases that match TRBD2. CDR3 in DNA: TGTGCCAGCAGCTTAGATCTAGCGGGACTCTACGAGCAGTACTTC. It is translated as CASSLDLAGLYEQYF.